The clone carrying this T cell receptor beta chain was observed once. The entry originates in a study of T cell changes during pregnancy in multiple sclerosis. Method: immunoSEQ multiplex PCR; TCRdb's copy keeps in-frame clones and lacks some. The repertoire has about 51,000 clones, approximately 92% of them found once; the top ten carry 0.6% to 0.75%. Germline V gene data show CDR1 as SGHRS and CDR2 as YFSETQ. CDR3 length: 14 amino acids. J was trimmed by 6 bases and V by 4 bases; bases with no gene match: 8. This material consisted of CD4+ T cells from peripheral blood mononuclear cells, taken in the third trimester of pregnancy. This clonotype originated in a female donor with multiple sclerosis, enrolled in a pregnancy study. The chain recombines TRBV5-1 with TRBJ2-7; TRBD1 matches 9 bases. This chain's CDR3 is CASSGGQGFAEQYF. Written as DNA, the CDR3 is TGCGCCAGCAGCGGTGGACAGGGGTTTGCCGAGCAGTACTTC.